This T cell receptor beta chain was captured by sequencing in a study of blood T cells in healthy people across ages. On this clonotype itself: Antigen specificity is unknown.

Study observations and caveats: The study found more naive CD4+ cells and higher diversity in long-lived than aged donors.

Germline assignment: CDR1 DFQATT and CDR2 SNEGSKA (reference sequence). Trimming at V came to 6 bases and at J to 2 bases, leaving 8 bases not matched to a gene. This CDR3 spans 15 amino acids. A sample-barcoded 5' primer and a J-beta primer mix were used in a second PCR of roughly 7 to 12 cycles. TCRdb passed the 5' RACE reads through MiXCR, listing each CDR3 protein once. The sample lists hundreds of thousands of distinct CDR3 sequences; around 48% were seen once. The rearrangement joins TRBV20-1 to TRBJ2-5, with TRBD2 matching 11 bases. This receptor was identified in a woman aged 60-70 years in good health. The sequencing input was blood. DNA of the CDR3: TGCAGTGCCCACACTAGCGGGGGATTACAAGAGACCCAGTACTTC. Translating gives CSAHTSGGLQETQYF.